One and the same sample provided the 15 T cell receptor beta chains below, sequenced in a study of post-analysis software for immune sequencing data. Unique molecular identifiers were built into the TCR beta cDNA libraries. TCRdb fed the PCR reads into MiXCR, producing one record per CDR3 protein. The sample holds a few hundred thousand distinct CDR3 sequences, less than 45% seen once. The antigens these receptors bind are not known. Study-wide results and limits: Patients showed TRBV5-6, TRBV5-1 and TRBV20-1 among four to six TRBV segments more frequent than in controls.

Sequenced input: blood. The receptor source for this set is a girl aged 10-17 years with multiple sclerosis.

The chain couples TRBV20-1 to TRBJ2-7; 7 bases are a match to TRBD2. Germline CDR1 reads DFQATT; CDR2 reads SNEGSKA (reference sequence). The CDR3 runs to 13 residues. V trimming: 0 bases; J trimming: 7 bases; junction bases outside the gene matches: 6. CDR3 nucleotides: TGCAGTGCTAGAGATGGGCTAGCGGAAGAGCAGTACTTC. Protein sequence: CSARDGLAEEQYF.

The CDR3 spells CSARGRPDEKLFF. CDR3 nucleotides: TGCAGTGCTAGGGGCCGGCCGGATGAAAAACTGTTTTTT. The chain combines TRBV20-1 with TRBJ1-4; D not certain. Germline CDR1 DFQATT, CDR2 SNEGSKA (reference sequence). This CDR3 spans 13 amino acids. V was shortened by 3 bases and J by 6 bases, with 11 bases between the two germline ends.

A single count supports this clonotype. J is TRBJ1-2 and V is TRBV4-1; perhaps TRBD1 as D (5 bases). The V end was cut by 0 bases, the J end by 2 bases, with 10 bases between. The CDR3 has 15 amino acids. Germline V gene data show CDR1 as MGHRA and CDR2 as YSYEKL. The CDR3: CASSQDVPGNYGYTF. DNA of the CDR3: TGCGCCAGCAGCCAAGATGTTCCAGGGAACTATGGCTACACCTTC.

DNA of the CDR3: TGTGCCAGCAGCAAATTCAGGGTTCGCCAGACAGACTACGAGCAGTACTTC. As protein: CASSKFRVRQTDYEQYF. This chain connects TRBV21-1 to TRBJ2-4; TRBD1 is taken as the D call from the table, unchecked against the DNA. The end of the DNA fits TRBJ2-7 better, so the J call may be wrong. TRBV21-1 is a recognized pseudogene. The CDR3 extends over 17 amino acids.

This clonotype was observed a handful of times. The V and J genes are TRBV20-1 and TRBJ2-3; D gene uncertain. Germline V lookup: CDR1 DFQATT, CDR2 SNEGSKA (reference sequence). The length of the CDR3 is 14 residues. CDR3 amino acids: CSDGPRTSTDTQYF. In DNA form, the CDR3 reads TGCAGCGATGGGCCTCGCACTAGCACAGATACGCAGTATTTT.

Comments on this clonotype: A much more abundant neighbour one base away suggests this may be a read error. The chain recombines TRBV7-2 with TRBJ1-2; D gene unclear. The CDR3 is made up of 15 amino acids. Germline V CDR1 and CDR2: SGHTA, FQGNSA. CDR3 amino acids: CANSLEPRQDHGYTF. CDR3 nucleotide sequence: TGTGCCAACAGCTTAGAGCCCCGGCAGGATCATGGCTACACCTTC.

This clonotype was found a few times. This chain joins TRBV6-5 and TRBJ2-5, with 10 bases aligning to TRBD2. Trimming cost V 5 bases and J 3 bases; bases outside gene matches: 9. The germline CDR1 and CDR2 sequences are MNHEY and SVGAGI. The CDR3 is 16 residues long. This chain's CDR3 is CASSRSFLAGEETQYF. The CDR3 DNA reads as TGTGCCAGCAGTCGCTCATTCCTAGCGGGAGAAGAGACCCAGTACTTC.

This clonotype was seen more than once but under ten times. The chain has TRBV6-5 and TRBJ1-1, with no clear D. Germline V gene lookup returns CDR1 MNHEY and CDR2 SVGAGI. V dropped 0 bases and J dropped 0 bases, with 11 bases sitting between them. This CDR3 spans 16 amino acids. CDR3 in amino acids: CASSYSKRFMNTEAFF. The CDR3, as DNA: TGTGCCAGCAGTTACTCGAAGAGATTCATGAACACTGAAGCTTTCTTT.

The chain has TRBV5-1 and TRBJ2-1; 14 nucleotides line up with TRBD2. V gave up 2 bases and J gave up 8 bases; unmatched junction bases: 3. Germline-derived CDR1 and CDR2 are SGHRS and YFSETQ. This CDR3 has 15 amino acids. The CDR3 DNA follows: TGCGCCAGCAGCTTCGGGACTAGCGGGAGCGATGAGCAGTTCTTC. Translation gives CASSFGTSGSDEQFF.

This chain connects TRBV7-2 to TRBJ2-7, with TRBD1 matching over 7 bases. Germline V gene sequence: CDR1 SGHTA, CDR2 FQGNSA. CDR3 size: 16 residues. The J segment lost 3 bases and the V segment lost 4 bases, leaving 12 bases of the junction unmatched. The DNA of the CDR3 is TGTGCCAGCAGCTCCGCAGGGGGAGCGGATTTCTACGAGCAGTACTTC. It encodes CASSSAGGADFYEQYF.

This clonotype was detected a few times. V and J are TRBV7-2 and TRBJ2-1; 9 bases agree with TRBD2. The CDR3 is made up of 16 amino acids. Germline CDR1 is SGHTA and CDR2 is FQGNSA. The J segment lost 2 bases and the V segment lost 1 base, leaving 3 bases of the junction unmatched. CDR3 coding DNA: TGTGCCAGCAGCTTAGAAGCTAGCGGGGCCTACAATGAGCAGTTCTTC. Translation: CASSLEASGAYNEQFF.

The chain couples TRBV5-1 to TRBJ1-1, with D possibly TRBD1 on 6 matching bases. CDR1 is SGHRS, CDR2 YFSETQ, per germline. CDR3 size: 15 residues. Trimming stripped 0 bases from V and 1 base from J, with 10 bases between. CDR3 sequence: CASSLVPGANTEAFF. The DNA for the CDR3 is TGCGCCAGCAGCTTGGTCCCGGGGGCGAACACTGAAGCTTTCTTT.

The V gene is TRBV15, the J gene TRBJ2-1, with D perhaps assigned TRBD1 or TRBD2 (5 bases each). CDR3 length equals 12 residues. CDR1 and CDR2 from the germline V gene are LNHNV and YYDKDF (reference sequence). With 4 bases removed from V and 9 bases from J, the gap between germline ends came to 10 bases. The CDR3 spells CATSTGLGEQFF. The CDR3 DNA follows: TGTGCCACCAGCACGGGGCTGGGTGAGCAGTTCTTC. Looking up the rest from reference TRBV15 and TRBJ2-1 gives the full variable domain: DAMVIQNPRYQVTQFGKPVTLSCSQTLNHNVMYWYQQKSSQAPKLLFHYYDKDFNNEADTPDNFQSRRPNTSFCFLDIRSPGLGDTAMYLCATSTGLGEQFFGPGTRLTVL.

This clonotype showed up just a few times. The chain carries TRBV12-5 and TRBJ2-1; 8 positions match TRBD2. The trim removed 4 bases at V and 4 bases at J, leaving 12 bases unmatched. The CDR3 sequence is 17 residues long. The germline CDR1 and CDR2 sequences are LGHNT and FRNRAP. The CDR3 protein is CASGSPVGQREYNEQFF. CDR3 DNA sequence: TGTGCTAGTGGTTCCCCAGTAGGGCAGCGGGAGTACAATGAGCAGTTCTTC.

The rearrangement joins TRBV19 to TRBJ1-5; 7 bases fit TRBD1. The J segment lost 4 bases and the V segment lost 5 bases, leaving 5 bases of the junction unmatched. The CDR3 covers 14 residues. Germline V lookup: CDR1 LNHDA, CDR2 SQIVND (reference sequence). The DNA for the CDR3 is TGTGCCAGTAGTCACAGGGGTAGAAATCAGCCCCAGCATTTT. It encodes CASSHRGRNQPQHF.